This T cell receptor beta chain appears in the sequencing data of a study of cytomegalovirus exposure and HLA in healthy donors. Deletions cut 4 bases from V and 0 bases from J, with 10 bases between. Germline-derived CDR1 and CDR2 are SGHTA and FQGTGA. The CDR3 extends over 16 amino acids. Primers for the PCR totalled 60 Vbeta and 13 Jbeta. Here immunoSEQ multiplex PCR was the method, and the copy in TCRdb shows in-frame clones only, minus some. The sample shows roughly 130,000 clones, 55% to 75% of them seen only once. The TCR was taken from a man aged 25 to 45 in good health and CMV-seropositive. The chain carries TRBV7-3 and TRBJ2-6; D may be TRBD2 (5 bases). The sample consisted of PBMCs. In DNA, the CDR3 is TGTGCCAGCAGCTCCCCGGGGTTCTCTGGGGCCAACGTCCTGACTTTC. Its translation is CASSSPGFSGANVLTF. Together with reference TRBV7-3 and TRBJ2-6, the CDR3 gives the full variable domain: GAGVSQTPSNKVTEKGKYVELRCDPISGHTALYWYRQSLGQGPEFLIYFQGTGAADDSGLPNDRFFAVRPEGSVSTLKIQRTERGDSAVYLCASSSPGFSGANVLTFGAGSRLTVL.